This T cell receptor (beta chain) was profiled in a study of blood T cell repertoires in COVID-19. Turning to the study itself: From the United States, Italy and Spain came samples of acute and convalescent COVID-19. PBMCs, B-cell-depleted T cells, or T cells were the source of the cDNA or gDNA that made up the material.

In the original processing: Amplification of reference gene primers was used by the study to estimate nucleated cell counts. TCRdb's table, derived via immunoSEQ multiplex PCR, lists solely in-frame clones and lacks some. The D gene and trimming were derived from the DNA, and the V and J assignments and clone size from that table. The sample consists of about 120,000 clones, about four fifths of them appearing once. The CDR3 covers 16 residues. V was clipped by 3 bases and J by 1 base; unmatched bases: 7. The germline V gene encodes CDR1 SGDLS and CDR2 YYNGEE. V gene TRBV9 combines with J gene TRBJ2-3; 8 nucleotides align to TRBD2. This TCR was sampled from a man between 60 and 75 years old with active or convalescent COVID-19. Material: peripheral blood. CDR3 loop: CASSDQGLAGTDTQYF. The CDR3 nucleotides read TGTGCCAGCAGCGACCAAGGACTAGCTGGCACAGATACGCAGTATTTT.